Listed below are T cell receptor beta chains from one sample, sequenced in a study of spatial heterogeneity in lung cancer. TCRdb ran MiXCR on the 5' RACE reads and lists one entry per CDR3 protein. The sample has some 46,000 distinct CDR3 sequences; 12% are singletons. The sample was PBMCs, taken at follow-up. These receptors originate from a male donor with early-stage non-small cell lung cancer. The CDR3 runs from the conserved cysteine through the conserved F or W. The D gene is left open where the match is weak. Not every row has a clone size; where given, it reads once, few, many or a size class.

V gene	J gene	D gene	clone size	CDR3 protein	CDR3 DNA
TRBV3-1	TRBJ1-5	-	many	CASSPGRGGYSNQPQHF	TGTGCCAGCAGTCCAGGTCGGGGGGGATATAGCAATCAGCCCCAGCATTTT
TRBV6-6	TRBJ1-3	-	few	CASSSTGNPSGNTIYF	TGTGCCAGCAGTTCTACGGGGAACCCCTCTGGAAACACCATATATTTT
TRBV20-1	TRBJ1-1	-	few	CTGTRNTEAFF	TGCACCGGGACGAGGAACACTGAAGCTTTCTTT
TRBV2	TRBJ2-7	-	few	CASKDLVYSPYEQYF	TGTGCCAGCAAGGATTTGGTATACTCTCCCTACGAGCAGTACTTC
TRBV10-3	TRBJ1-5	-	many	CAISVQGNGQPQHF	TGTGCCATCAGTGTCCAGGGTAATGGTCAGCCCCAGCATTTT
TRBV7-9	TRBJ2-7	TRBD2	many	CASSSGGTSSYEQYF	TGTGCCAGCAGCAGCGGGGGGACGAGCTCCTACGAGCAGTACTTC
TRBV13	TRBJ1-2	-	-	CASSQTVGGYGYTF	TGTGCCAGCAGCCAGACAGTTGGGGGCTATGGCTACACCTTC
TRBV24-1	TRBJ2-7	-	few	CATSDPGTYEQYF	TGTGCCACCAGTGATCCCGGGACCTACGAGCAGTACTTC
TRBV3-1	TRBJ1-2	-	-	CASSQSRLGRSGYTF	TGTGCCAGCAGCCAGTCCAGACTGGGGAGAAGCGGCTACACCTTC
TRBV6-5	TRBJ2-7	TRBD2	-	CASSRSGTPYYEQYF	TGTGCCAGCAGCCGCAGCGGGACTCCCTACTACGAGCAGTACTTC
TRBV7-2	TRBJ2-5	-	many	CASSLVRGARETQYF	TGTGCCAGCAGCTTAGTCAGGGGGGCCAGAGAGACCCAGTACTTC
TRBV7-9	TRBJ2-7	-	many	CASSPKGQRETYEQYF	TGTGCCAGCAGCCCAAAGGGACAGCGGGAAACTTACGAGCAGTACTTC
TRBV7-8	TRBJ1-4	TRBD1	many	CASSRTGLTNEKLFF	TGTGCCAGCAGCCGGACAGGGCTCACTAATGAAAAACTGTTTTTT
TRBV20-1	TRBJ2-3	-	many	CSARDPLRGGTDTQYF	TGCAGTGCTAGAGATCCCCTTCGAGGAGGCACAGATACGCAGTATTTT
TRBV7-2	TRBJ2-7	-	few	CASSFQGSSYEQYF	TGTGCCAGCAGCTTTCAGGGTAGCTCCTACGAGCAGTACTTC
TRBV29-1	TRBJ2-5	-	few	CSVANSKETQYF	TGCAGCGTTGCAAACTCCAAAGAGACCCAGTACTTC
TRBV20-1	TRBJ2-1	TRBD2	many	CSTQGLAGAVEQFF	TGCAGTACCCAGGGACTAGCGGGAGCAGTTGAGCAGTTCTTC
TRBV4-3	TRBJ2-1	TRBD2	-	CASSQTTSGGNEQFF	TGCGCCAGCAGCCAAACAACTAGCGGGGGCAATGAGCAGTTCTTC
TRBV5-4	TRBJ2-3	TRBD2	-	CASSFSSGTSTDTQYF	TGTGCCAGCAGCTTCTCAAGCGGGACGAGCACAGATACGCAGTATTTT
TRBV27	TRBJ1-1	TRBD1	-	CASSLSQGTGTEAFF	TGTGCCAGCAGTTTATCTCAGGGGACAGGCACTGAAGCTTTCTTT
TRBV11-3	TRBJ2-1	TRBD2	-	CASSLEGGTSGGYNEQFF	TGTGCCAGCAGCTTAGAAGGCGGGACTAGCGGAGGTTACAATGAGCAGTTCTTC
TRBV30	TRBJ1-1	-	few	CAWSVGSNTEAFF	TGTGCCTGGAGTGTTGGATCCAACACTGAAGCTTTCTTT
TRBV20-1	TRBJ2-1	TRBD1	many	CSSSIGTGYNEQFF	TGCAGTTCAAGCATAGGGACAGGTTACAATGAGCAGTTCTTC
TRBV5-1	TRBJ2-7	TRBD2	many	CASSIAGGPYEQYF	TGCGCCAGCAGCATAGCGGGAGGGCCCTACGAGCAGTACTTC
TRBV5-8	TRBJ2-3	-	-	CASSLASGSFPTDTQYF	TGTGCCAGCAGCTTGGCCTCCGGTTCCTTCCCGACAGATACGCAGTATTTT
TRBV12-3/TRBV12-4	TRBJ2-3	TRBD2	few	CASRTRAGRSGTDTQYF	TGTGCCAGCAGAACCCGAGCGGGGAGGAGTGGCACAGATACGCAGTATTTT
TRBV20-1	TRBJ2-6	-	many	CSALSSGANVLTF	TGCAGTGCTCTTAGCTCTGGGGCCAACGTCCTGACTTTC
TRBV18	TRBJ2-3	TRBD2	-	CASSPPTAGVWTDTQYF	TGTGCCAGCTCACCACCGACGGCGGGAGTCTGGACAGATACGCAGTATTTT
TRBV15	TRBJ2-7	-	-	CATSPRQARSYEQYF	TGTGCCACCAGCCCGAGACAGGCAAGGTCCTACGAGCAGTACTTC
TRBV5-4	TRBJ1-4	-	many	CASSWRGGATNEKLFF	TGTGCCAGCAGCTGGCGGGGCGGTGCAACTAATGAAAAACTGTTTTTT
TRBV7-2	TRBJ1-4	TRBD1	many	CASSQTGAPSRLFF	TGTGCCAGCAGCCAAACAGGGGCACCAAGTCGACTGTTTTTT
TRBV2	TRBJ2-7	-	many	CASTLDRSTYEQYF	TGTGCCAGCACCTTGGACAGATCAACCTACGAGCAGTACTTC
TRBV29-1	TRBJ1-1	-	many	CSVKNRSNTEAFF	TGCAGCGTCAAAAACAGGAGTAACACTGAAGCTTTCTTT
TRBV27	TRBJ2-3	-	-	CASSYEGPTDTQYF	TGTGCCAGCAGTTATGAGGGACCCACAGATACGCAGTATTTT
TRBV7-9	TRBJ2-7	TRBD1	-	CASSQGAYSYEQYF	TGTGCCAGCAGCCAGGGGGCCTACTCCTACGAGCAGTACTTC
TRBV30	TRBJ1-5	-	-	CAWSVQNNQPQHF	TGTGCCTGGAGTGTACAAAACAATCAGCCCCAGCATTTT
TRBV12-3/TRBV12-4	TRBJ1-2	-	few	CASSRQQGGYGYTF	TGTGCCAGCAGCCGTCAACAGGGAGGCTATGGCTACACCTTC
TRBV7-6	TRBJ2-7	TRBD1	medium-sized	CASSLGTGPIEQYF	TGTGCCAGCAGCTTAGGGACAGGACCTATCGAGCAGTACTTC
TRBV12-3/TRBV12-4	TRBJ2-3	TRBD2	few	CASQESGGPDTQYF	TGTGCCAGCCAGGAATCGGGGGGGCCAGATACGCAGTATTTT
TRBV5-1	TRBJ2-7	-	-	CASSNQGRYYEQYF	TGCGCCAGCAGCAATCAGGGGAGGTACTACGAGCAGTACTTC
TRBV20-1	TRBJ2-6	-	many	CSSSHPGANVLTF	TGCAGTTCTAGCCACCCTGGGGCCAACGTCCTGACTTTC
TRBV4-2	TRBJ2-4	TRBD2	many	CASSQKAGDLAKNIQYF	TGTGCCAGCAGCCAAAAGGCGGGGGACCTAGCCAAAAACATTCAGTACTTC
TRBV5-1	TRBJ2-2	-	-	CASSRAHVNTGELFF	TGCGCCAGCAGTAGGGCCCATGTGAACACCGGGGAGCTGTTTTTT
TRBV6-2/TRBV6-3	TRBJ1-1	-	-	CASRIGVTEAFF	TGTGCCAGCAGGATTGGGGTCACTGAAGCTTTCTTT